Sequencing of this TCR beta chain was carried out in a study of blood T cell repertoires in COVID-19. Authors' methods: Nucleated cell counts were estimated from reference gene primer amplification. Profiling relied on immunoSEQ multiplex PCR, and the TCRdb table lists in-frame clones only, not all of them. Clone size and the V and J calls come from that table; the DNA yielded D and trimming. The table includes approximately 50,000 clones, roughly 90% detected once. The germline V gene has CDR1 SGDLS and CDR2 YYNGEE. V lost 0 bases and J lost 3; bases outside the gene matches: 12. The CDR3 runs to 18 residues. In its sample, this clone was seen once.

Source material: peripheral blood. The V gene is TRBV9, the J gene TRBJ2-1, with 7 bases identical to TRBD2. This TCR came from a man older than 75 with active or convalescent COVID-19. CDR3 bases: TGTGCCAGCAGCGTAGCCAGTGGGCTAGCGGTGGACTACAATGAGCAGTTCTTC. This gives the protein CASSVASGLAVDYNEQFF.